The T cell receptor (beta chain) under discussion was sequenced for a study of T cells in Graves' hyperthyroidism and ophthalmopathy (dated by TCRdb to the late 2010s). Regarding the study in general: Peripheral blood samples were taken at initial diagnosis, before any treatment was given. For training and testing, the roughly 93 patients in the discovery cohort were randomly divided in a 7:3 ratio. After sampling, hyperthyroidism patients received methimazole starting at 30 mg daily, and ophthalmopathy patients received high-dose intravenous methylprednisolone. Thyroid tissue and blood T-cell repertoires from six Graves' hyperthyroidism patients were also compared in the study. An independent validation cohort of around 20 hyperthyroidism patients and 17 patients who later progressed to ophthalmopathy tested prospective prediction of ophthalmopathy. TCR Vbeta CDR3 sequencing of 130 to 150 peripheral blood samples (more than 40 ophthalmopathy, under 80 hyperthyroidism and roughly 17 progressor patients) is reported in the paper. TCR V-J signatures able to tell the groups apart were searched for in a discovery cohort of 100 or so patients, of whom more than 40 had Graves' ophthalmopathy and around 58 had stable Graves' hyperthyroidism. Here is what the overall study found, with its caveats: Most expanded thyroid clonotypes (frequency above 0.001) were also detected in blood, suggesting blood repertoires may reflect thyroid immune responses. No statistical method was used to set the sample size in advance, and investigators knew the group allocation. During validation, the model predicted progression to ophthalmopathy a median of approximately six months ahead of onset, with around 65% sensitivity and 72.22% specificity. Ophthalmopathy was separated from stable hyperthyroidism by a 13 V-J signature model, with just over 85% sensitivity and about 84% specificity obtained in cross-validation and 80%/75% obtained in testing.

The germline V gene provides CDR1 SGHRS and CDR2 YFSETQ. V was cut back by 0 bases and J by 5 bases, leaving a gap of 6 bases between them. The CDR3, from cysteine to phenylalanine, totals 13 residues. Of all the DNA, just the CDR3 is kept, 39 bases in frame from base 1. Ophthalmopathy patients had moderately to severely active disease, Clinical Activity Score of at least 3, NOSPECS grade of at least 4, and duration under 3 months. Exclusion was applied to patients with uncontrolled infections, other autoimmune diseases, pregnancy or lactation. Diagnoses were based on clinical symptoms, serum thyroxine and TRAb, thyroid ultrasound and orbital computed tomography. PBMCs were separated from under 11 ml of fresh peripheral blood using Ficoll-Paque density gradient centrifugation. Total RNA was extracted with Trizol reagent, and quality was checked on an Agilent 2100 Bioanalyzer. The TCR beta CDR3 regions were amplified from the RNA transcripts. For the first round of RT-PCR on the TCR CDR3, the HTBI primer set was used together with the Qiagen OneStep RT-PCR kit. The libraries were constructed in a second round of multiplex PCR and then size-selected and purified. The libraries were sequenced on an Illumina HiSeq2000 using paired-end 100 bp reads. The authors' analysis ran thus. Raw data were processed with SOAPnuke, discarding reads with adapters, uncalled bases, mean Phred below 15, or no exact constant-primer or identifier match. High-quality paired reads were merged with COPE v1.2.5, and unique nucleotide sequences were defined as clonotypes. MiTCR v1.1 was used to align the clonotypes against IMGT TRBV, TRBD and TRBJ reference segments. The analysis was restricted to V-J combinations with a frequency above 0.0001, which together covered approximately 99% of the repertoires. The TCS score was defined as F50 (clonal expansion) divided by E x V (chaos), with BLOSUM62-based TCRdist calculated between CDR3 peptides within each V-J. Welch's t-statistics and random forest reduced some 510 V-J features to 13, which were used in a naive Bayes classifier (R e1071). TCRdb reprocessing: public reads trimmed at Q25 with fastp, clones called with MiXCR, in-frame beta chains kept. For every CDR3 protein sequence, its rows merge into one entry that carries the most common genes and DNA. These V and J calls are TCRdb output, not the study's own analysis. The sample table shows 250,000 to 300,000 distinct CDR3 sequences, and over 15% are seen once. The ten largest make up around 55% of the sample.

In its sample, this clonotype was seen many times. Its specific antigen is unknown. No base quality information exists; no much larger clone differs at one position. In this chain, TRBV5-1 is recombined with TRBJ1-5; the D gene assignment is ambiguous. Source material: blood. This TCR derives from an older woman with Graves' ophthalmopathy. The CDR3 region has the sequence CASSLGIDQPQHF. The DNA sequence follows: TGCGCCAGCAGCTTGGGGATTGATCAGCCCCAGCATTTT.